This T cell receptor beta chain was sequenced in a study of OX40 agonist ivuxolimab in advanced cancers. Study-wide background: Administration of intravenous ivuxolimab to patients occurred every 2 weeks at 0.01 to 10 mg/kg. The study enrolled dose-escalation patients with hepatocellular carcinoma, melanoma, renal cell or head and neck cancer.

A remark on this clone: Its antigen is not known.

Method: immunoSEQ multiplex PCR; TCRdb's copy keeps in-frame clones and lacks some. The table shows fewer than 85,000 clones, with almost 85% occurring only once. General study results and limits: Antigen specificity was not determined for the expanded peripheral T cells. Relatively little clonal expansion, among the lowest observed, appeared in partial responders at 0.1-3.0 mg/kg.

The CDR3 sequence is 13 residues long. CDR1 and CDR2 (germline): SQVTM, ANQGSEA. The V gene end was trimmed by 4 bases and the J gene end by 3 bases; junction bases not matched to a gene: 5. The TCR sequence derives from an adult with an advanced solid tumor such as melanoma, head and neck, liver or kidney cancer. The sequencing used CD4+ or CD8+ T cells sorted from blood, collected in a trial of the OX40 agonist ivuxolimab. J is TRBJ2-7 and V is TRBV29-1, with 8 bases that match TRBD1. For the CDR3, the DNA is TGCAGCGTTGGAGGACAGGGTTTCTACGAGCAGTACTTC. This gives the protein CSVGGQGFYEQYF.